This T cell receptor beta chain was documented in a study of blood T cell repertoires in COVID-19. On the study more broadly: Acute and convalescent COVID-19 samples came from the United States, Italy and Spain. PBMCs, B-cell-depleted T cells, or T cells were the source of the cDNA or gDNA that made up the material.

Under the authors' procedure: Nucleated cell number was recorded as an estimate derived from reference gene primer amplification. Only in-frame clones appear in the TCRdb table, and some are missing; sequencing was by immunoSEQ multiplex PCR. V, J and clone size reflect that table, while D and trimming were determined from the DNA. Here the sample spans roughly 60,000 clones, 88% being singletons. The CDR3 sequence is 15 residues long. From germline, CDR1 is MGHRA and CDR2 YSYEKL. V lost 4 bases and J lost 6, with 15 bases in between. The chain has TRBV4-1 and TRBJ1-4; D unclear. This TCR came from a man between 50 and 59 years old with active COVID-19. Input material: peripheral blood. CDR3 amino acids: CASSRDGPEDEKLFF. The CDR3 nucleotides are TGCGCCAGCAGCCGAGACGGCCCCGAGGATGAAAAACTGTTTTTT.